Here is one TCR beta chain with its context. V gave up 1 base and J gave up 5 bases, with 14 bases separating them. The CDR3 has 15 amino acids. Per the germline V gene, CDR1 is SEHNR and CDR2 is FQNEAQ (reference sequence). The source of the sample is a study of cytomegalovirus exposure and HLA in healthy donors. The PCR was carried out with 60 Vbeta primers and 13 Jbeta primers. Some clones are missing from TCRdb's copy, which holds only in-frame ones; the method was immunoSEQ multiplex PCR. The sample includes about 110,000 clones, around 80% of them seen just once. The sequence was collected from a woman between 40 and 50 years old in good health and CMV-seronegative. The chain carries TRBV7-9 and TRBJ2-5; perhaps TRBD1 as D (5 bases). Specimen: PBMCs. The CDR3 reads CASSLGQGERETQYF. In DNA, the CDR3 is TGTGCCAGCAGCTTAGGGCAGGGTGAGAGGGAGACCCAGTACTTC.